Each of the 27 T cell receptor beta chains below was sequenced from the same sample in a study of cytomegalovirus exposure and HLA in healthy donors. Clones were read by immunoSEQ multiplex PCR, and TCRdb kept only the in-frame ones, dropping some. The data hold roughly 240,000 clones, with 80% to 90% observed a single time. Specimen: PBMCs. The receptors were sampled from a man younger than 35 in good health and CMV-seronegative.

The J gene is TRBJ2-7, the V gene TRBV19; 7 bases line up with TRBD2. Germline V lookup: CDR1 LNHDA, CDR2 SQIVND (reference sequence). Trimming cost V 5 bases and J 1 base; bases outside gene matches: 8. The CDR3 covers 15 residues. For the CDR3, the DNA is TGTGCCAGTAGTTCCCCGGGAGGCGTATCCTACGAGCAGTACTTC. As protein: CASSSPGGVSYEQYF.

This clone has only one observation. The CDR3 here is CSAIGQGSYEQYF. The CDR3 DNA reads as TGCAGCGCTATAGGACAGGGTTCCTACGAGCAGTACTTC. The genes are TRBV29-1 and TRBJ2-7, with 8 bases aligning to TRBD1. The CDR3 contains 13 residues. Germline V gene lookup returns CDR1 SQVTM and CDR2 ANQGSEA. Germline trimming cut 7 bases from V and 1 base from J; bases unmatched to any gene: 6.

The rearrangement links TRBV19 to TRBJ2-7, with TRBD1 as a possible D gene (6 bases). Trimming shortened V by 5 bases and J by 1 base, and 9 bases separated the two germline ends. This CDR3 has 13 residues. Germline V gene data show CDR1 as LNHDA and CDR2 as SQIVND (reference sequence). CDR3 in amino acids: CASSPGQSYEQYF. The CDR3 DNA sequence: TGTGCCAGTAGTCCCGGACAGTCCTACGAGCAGTACTTC.

The chain has TRBV9 and TRBJ2-1; 8 bases map to TRBD2. V dropped 9 bases and J dropped 5; count of bases not matched to a gene: 7. The CDR3 length is 13 residues. Per the germline V gene, CDR1 is SGDLS and CDR2 is YYNGEE. In DNA, the CDR3 is TGTGCCACCCCCGGGACTAGTCACAATGAGCAGTTCTTC. It is translated as CATPGTSHNEQFF.

The chain employs TRBV7-2 and TRBJ2-1; D unclear. In germline, CDR1 is SGHTA, CDR2 FQGNSA. Trimming stripped 5 bases from V and 2 bases from J, with 7 bases between. The CDR3 spans 13 residues. In DNA, the CDR3 is TGTGCCAGCAGCGTTGACACCTACAATGAGCAGTTCTTC. Residues: CASSVDTYNEQFF.

The chain combines TRBV27 with TRBJ2-7; unclear D gene. This CDR3 has 14 amino acids. Trimming took off 4 bases at V and 3 bases at J, with 13 bases between the two ends. The V gene's germline CDR1 is MNHEY and CDR2 SMNVEV (reference sequence). CDR3 in amino acids: CASSSQIRNYEQYF. CDR3 DNA: TGTGCCAGCAGTTCACAAATTCGCAACTACGAGCAGTACTTC.

The gene calls are TRBV7-2 and TRBJ2-7; D is ambiguous. This CDR3 is built from 14 residues. Trimming cost V 1 base and J 0 bases, with 7 bases left between them. Germline V gene data show CDR1 as SGHTA and CDR2 as FQGNSA. CDR3 sequence (DNA): TGTGCCAGCAGCTTAGTTGGCGGCTCCTACGAGCAGTACTTC. Translated, it gives CASSLVGGSYEQYF.

V and J are TRBV5-8 and TRBJ2-5; D gene unclear. Trimming left V 4 bases short and J 2 bases short, with 9 bases between. In germline, CDR1 is SGHTS, CDR2 YDEGEE. CDR3 length: 13 amino acids. The CDR3 DNA is TGTGCCAGCAGCCCGGCGAGGCAAGAGACCCAGTACTTC. Its translation: CASSPARQETQYF.

The chain joins TRBV4-3 to TRBJ1-1, with D possibly TRBD1 on 6 matching bases. V shed 2 bases and J shed 8 bases, with 12 bases lying between them. The CDR3 has 13 amino acids. Germline V gives CDR1 LGHNA, CDR2 YSLEER. The CDR3 spells CASSQRVQGEAFF. The CDR3 DNA follows: TGCGCCAGCAGCCAAAGGGTCCAGGGGGAAGCTTTCTTT.

Points on this clone: Just one base apart from a much larger clone, this may be a read error. The J gene is TRBJ1-1, the V gene TRBV11-2; D remains unclear. V lost 3 bases and J 1 base, leaving 6 bases between the germline ends. The CDR3 runs to 13 residues. The V gene's germline CDR1 is SGHAT and CDR2 FQNNGV. This CDR3 reads CASSFQENTEAFF. Written as DNA, the CDR3 is TGTGCCAGCAGCTTCCAGGAGAACACTGAAGCTTTCTTT. Using reference TRBV11-2 and TRBJ1-1 for the parts outside the CDR3, the full variable domain is EAGVAQSPRYKIIEKRQSVAFWCNPISGHATLYWYQQILGQGPKLLIQFQNNGVVDDSQLPKDRFSAERLKGVDSTLKIQPAKLEDSAVYLCASSFQENTEAFFGQGTRLTVV.

The chain carries TRBV27 and TRBJ1-6; D gene ambiguous. Germline V lookup: CDR1 MNHEY, CDR2 SMNVEV (reference sequence). Trimming removed 5 bases from V and 0 bases from J, with 17 bases in between. This CDR3 is built from 18 residues. The CDR3 reads CASSPDNPTNSYNSPLHF. Here the CDR3 DNA reads TGTGCCAGCAGTCCAGACAACCCAACGAACTCCTATAATTCACCCCTCCACTTT.

This clone was detected once. This rearrangement joins TRBV15 to TRBJ2-7, with 12 positions matching TRBD1. Germline lookup yields CDR1 LNHNV and CDR2 YYDKDF (reference sequence). The CDR3 contains 15 residues. The J segment lost 2 bases and the V segment lost 3 bases, leaving 2 bases of the junction unmatched. CDR3 DNA sequence: TGTGCCACCAGCAGGGGACAGGGGGCTCCCTACGAGCAGTACTTC. Translation: CATSRGQGAPYEQYF.

This rearrangement joins TRBV6-5 to TRBJ2-5; no reliable D call. Germline-derived CDR1 and CDR2 are MNHEY and SVGAGI. Trimming took off 5 bases at V and 2 bases at J, with 15 bases between the two ends. The CDR3 sequence is 15 residues long. The CDR3, as DNA: TGTGCCAGCAGTGTCCGGTTTTTTAAACAAGAGACCCAGTACTTC. Residues: CASSVRFFKQETQYF.

The CDR3 DNA sequence: TGTGCCATCGCGTATTCGACAGGAGCGACCGGGGAGCTGTTTTTT. This encodes CAIAYSTGATGELFF. The genes are TRBV10-3 and TRBJ2-2; D is possibly TRBD1 (6 bases). This CDR3 is 15 amino acids long. Germline V CDR1 and CDR2: ENHRY, SYGVKD. V dropped 8 bases and J dropped 5 bases, with 18 bases sitting between them.

The V and J genes are TRBV7-2 and TRBJ1-3; TRBD1 agrees at 7 bases. The CDR3 is made up of 14 amino acids. CDR1 and CDR2 (germline): SGHTA, FQGNSA. The V segment lost 4 bases and the J segment 8 bases; nucleotides outside the gene matches: 8. In nucleotides, the CDR3 is TGTGCCAGCAGCTCCCAGGGGGTTGGGGACACCATATATTTT. The encoded protein is CASSSQGVGDTIYF.

In this sample, this clone turned up once. The chain combines TRBV5-1 with TRBJ2-6; a weak D match, TRBD1 (6 bases). CDR1 is SGHRS and CDR2 is YFSETQ in the germline V gene. This CDR3 contains 14 residues. V was pared by 9 bases and J by 4 bases, with 14 bases between. CDR3 DNA sequence: TGCGCCACCCAACCAGGGGCCGGGGCCAACGTCCTGACTTTC. Translated, it gives CATQPGAGANVLTF.

J is TRBJ1-4 and V is TRBV7-2; possible D gene TRBD1, 5 bases. Germline V gene sequence: CDR1 SGHTA, CDR2 FQGNSA. The V gene lost 2 bases and the J gene lost 1 base, with 17 bases spanning the gap. The CDR3 runs to 18 residues. The CDR3 DNA follows: TGTGCCAGCAGCTTAATGTCGCTCGTGGGGGGAACTAATGAAAAACTGTTTTTT. Its protein is CASSLMSLVGGTNEKLFF.

The V and J genes are TRBV28 and TRBJ1-1; no definite D call. The CDR3 covers 11 residues. V dropped 2 bases and J dropped 7 bases, with 5 bases sitting between them. Germline V gives CDR1 MDHEN, CDR2 SYDVKM. CDR3 residues: CASSLGSEAFF. Here the CDR3 DNA reads TGTGCCAGCAGTTTAGGGAGTGAAGCTTTCTTT.

The genes are TRBV27 and TRBJ2-7; 7 nucleotides line up with TRBD2. This CDR3 spans 14 amino acids. Germline V gene lookup returns CDR1 MNHEY and CDR2 SMNVEV (reference sequence). V lost 6 bases and J lost 4; bases outside the gene matches: 9. The CDR3 nucleotides are TGTGCCAGCAGGGTGAAGGGAGGGACTTACGAGCAGTACTTC. Its protein is CASRVKGGTYEQYF.

This chain connects TRBV7-9 to TRBJ1-2, with D tentatively TRBD1 (5 bases). V was shortened by 8 bases and J by 1 base, with 14 bases between the two germline ends. Germline CDR1 is SEHNR and CDR2 is FQNEAQ (reference sequence). The CDR3 loop spans 14 amino acids. CDR3 nucleotides: TGTGCCAGCGGGGGAGCGGGATATAACTATGGCTACACCTTC. Protein sequence: CASGGAGYNYGYTF.

The J gene is TRBJ1-1, the V gene TRBV29-1; tentatively, D is TRBD1 (5 bases). This CDR3 is 12 amino acids long. Per germline, CDR1 SQVTM and CDR2 ANQGSEA. The V end lost 3 bases, the J end lost 4 bases, and 9 bases lay between the germline ends. CDR3 bases: TGCAGCGTTGATCTGGGGGGCACTGAAGCTTTCTTT. It is translated as CSVDLGGTEAFF.

The chain uses TRBV4-3 and TRBJ2-3, with 7 bases that match TRBD2. Germline V CDR1 and CDR2: LGHNA, YSLEER. The V and J ends lost 1 base and 3 bases, in that order; junction bases with no gene match: 4. CDR3 length equals 15 residues. The CDR3 sequence is CASSQGEGGTDTQYF. In DNA, the CDR3 is TGCGCCAGCAGCCAAGGGGAGGGTGGGACAGATACGCAGTATTTT.

This chain links TRBV11-2 with TRBJ2-7; 8 bases are shared with TRBD1. Trimming removed 1 base from V and 3 bases from J; junction bases left unmatched: 5. The germline gives CDR1 SGHAT, CDR2 FQNNGV. The CDR3 is made up of 15 amino acids. The CDR3 coding sequence is TGTGCCAGCAGCTTAGGACAGGGGTCCGTCTACGAGCAGTACTTC. Translating gives CASSLGQGSVYEQYF.

The gene calls are TRBV27 and TRBJ1-6; D is ambiguous. CDR1 and CDR2 from the germline V gene are MNHEY and SMNVEV (reference sequence). The ends were cut back, 3 bases at V and 3 bases at J, with 9 bases in the middle. The CDR3 consists of 15 residues. DNA for the CDR3: TGTGCCAGCAGTTTTGGCCATCTCTATAATTCACCCCTCCACTTT. This gives the protein CASSFGHLYNSPLHF.

V gene TRBV27 combines with J gene TRBJ2-6; a weak D match, TRBD1 (6 bases). The CDR3 length is 15 residues. V lost 6 bases and J 4 bases, leaving 13 bases between the germline ends. CDR1 and CDR2 (germline): MNHEY, SMNVEV (reference sequence). In DNA, the CDR3 is TGTGCCAGCAGACCACAGGGAACAGGGGCCAACGTCCTGACTTTC. It translates to CASRPQGTGANVLTF.

The CDR3 loop is CARSPPGHSETQYF. In DNA form, the CDR3 reads TGTGCCAGAAGCCCGCCGGGACATAGTGAGACCCAGTACTTC. The chain is built from TRBV7-5 and TRBJ2-5; TRBD1 is the table's D call, not checked against the DNA. TRBV7-5 is designated a pseudogene. The CDR3 covers 14 residues.

This chain joins TRBV12-5 and TRBJ1-2; possible D gene TRBD1, 5 bases. The CDR3 consists of 12 residues. Trimming left V 10 bases short and J 7 bases short, with 16 bases between. CDR1 and CDR2 (germline): LGHNT, FRNRAP. In nucleotides, the CDR3 is TGTGCTACGGACCAGGGTGCGCTTGGCTACACCTTC. Its protein product is CATDQGALGYTF. Based on the CDR3 plus reference TRBV12-5 and TRBJ1-2, the full variable domain is DARVTQTPRHKVTEMGQEVTMRCQPILGHNTVFWYRQTMMQGLELLAYFRNRAPLDDSGMPKDRFSAEMPDATLATLKIQPSEPRDSAVYFCATDQGALGYTFGSGTRLTVV.